One TCR beta chain is described in this entry. Its specificity is unknown. The sample originates from a study of cytomegalovirus exposure and HLA in healthy donors. PCR primers comprised 60 Vbeta and 13 Jbeta primers. Sequencing was performed with immunoSEQ multiplex PCR; in TCRdb, only in-frame clones are kept and a portion is missing. Among roughly 150,000 clones listed, just under 75% were seen once. Trimming pared 0 bases from V and 0 bases from J, leaving 7 bases between. In germline, CDR1 is SGHTA, CDR2 FQGTGA. The CDR3 has 15 amino acids. Study-level points and caveats: In a later analysis, at a false discovery rate of 0.05, under 20,000 TCR beta sequences matched HLA alleles. What TCR beta sequences reportedly achieved was accurate prediction of HLA-A and HLA-B alleles in most subjects. It was taken for granted in presence/absence analyses that sequencing depth across donors was roughly uniform. According to an earlier analysis, most TCR beta V segments yielded productive rearrangements about 90% or about 30% of the time.

The sequence was obtained from a woman younger than 30 in good health and CMV-seronegative. V and J are TRBV7-3 and TRBJ2-3; D perhaps matches TRBD2 (6 bases). Sequencing input: PBMCs. The CDR3 DNA is TGTGCCAGCAGCTTAACGGGGGGAAGCACAGATACGCAGTATTTT. Translation: CASSLTGGSTDTQYF. The full variable domain, completed using reference TRBV7-3 and TRBJ2-3, is GAGVSQTPSNKVTEKGKYVELRCDPISGHTALYWYRQSLGQGPEFLIYFQGTGAADDSGLPNDRFFAVRPEGSVSTLKIQRTERGDSAVYLCASSLTGGSTDTQYFGPGTRLTVL.